This T cell receptor beta chain was retrieved from a study of glioma-infiltrating T cells. General study points: Only very few CDR3 sequences appeared in both tissue and blood.

The germline CDR1 and CDR2 sequences are SGHKS and YYEKEE (reference sequence). The CDR3 sequence is 14 residues long. The V gene lost 0 bases and the J gene lost 4 bases, with 10 bases spanning the gap. Using RNA template, CDR3s of TCR alpha and beta were amplified with iRepertoire arm-PCR. TCRdb processed the multiplex PCR reads anew with MiXCR; each CDR3 protein has one entry. The sample carries around 100,000 distinct CDR3 sequences, under 30% recorded once. This clonotype was counted a few times. Its antigen is unidentified. The source of this sequence is a human donor with low-grade glioma or glioblastoma, undergoing nonglioma brain surgery, or in good health (not recorded which). The sequenced material came from glioma tissue, nonneoplastic brain tissue, or PBMCs (not recorded which). This chain joins TRBV5-5 and TRBJ1-1, with D unresolved. As DNA, the CDR3 is TGTGCCAGCAGCTTGGGTATTGAGGGCACTGAAGCTTTCTTT. This sequence encodes CASSLGIEGTEAFF.